This T cell receptor beta chain was sequenced during a study of identical twins. TCRdb recomputed calls from the 5' RACE reads with MiXCR, one row per CDR3 protein. The sample holds 700,000 or so distinct CDR3 sequences, 21% seen once. Trimming removed 0 bases from V and 1 base from J, with 13 bases in between. Germline V gives CDR1 SQVTM, CDR2 ANQGSEA. The CDR3 is 16 residues long. This clonotype showed up just a few times. Its antigen is unknown. Study-level results: Twins' surplus sharing was weaker for beta out-of-frame sequences.

The data were also submitted as part of a second study, on T cells expressing NK-cell markers. From that study: An anti-gamma-delta TCR antibody restricted sorting to alpha-beta TCR T cells in several experiments. Where four donors were concerned, these clonotypes also led the CD3+CD56-NKG2C+ fraction.

The sequencing sample was made of PBMCs. The clonotype comes from a woman aged 18-29 years in good health. V gene TRBV29-1 combines with J gene TRBJ2-1; D unresolved. The CDR3 sequence: CSVEDVGPWSYNEQFF. CDR3 DNA: TGCAGCGTTGAAGATGTGGGCCCCTGGTCCTACAATGAGCAGTTCTTC.